One and the same sample provided the 26 T cell receptor beta chains below, sequenced in a study of T cells in Graves' hyperthyroidism and ophthalmopathy. The CDR3 regions of TCR beta were amplified from RNA transcripts. A first-round RT-PCR of the TCR CDR3 used the HTBI primer set. TCRdb redid the calling of the multiplex PCR reads with MiXCR, one entry per CDR3 protein. Of about 400,000 distinct CDR3 sequences in the sample, 15% to 17% were seen once. The material sequenced was blood. The receptors were gathered from a young woman with Graves' hyperthyroidism.

This clonotype was counted ten times or more. The CDR3 here is CASSPWGGEYYGYTF. CDR3 sequence (DNA): TGTGCCAGCAGCCCCTGGGGGGGAGAGTATTATGGCTACACCTTC. The chain carries TRBV11-2 and TRBJ1-2; TRBD1 is a possible D gene (5 bases). Trimming shortened V by 5 bases and J by 5 bases, and 18 bases separated the two germline ends. Per germline, CDR1 SGHAT and CDR2 FQNNGV. The CDR3 totals 15 residues.

This clonotype was found many times. This sequence joins TRBV12-3 or TRBV12-4 and TRBJ1-5; D not resolved. CDR3 length: 20 residues. Trimming stripped 4 bases from V and 0 bases from J, with 25 bases between. The CDR3 region is CASSSARRGIGQYSNQPQHF. Here the CDR3 DNA reads TGTGCCAGCAGTTCCGCCCGACGAGGTATCGGGCAATATAGCAATCAGCCCCAGCATTTT.

The chain combines TRBV7-4 with TRBJ2-1; 10 nucleotides line up with TRBD2. CDR1 and CDR2 (germline): SGHVT, SQSDAQ. The CDR3 consists of 16 residues. V trimming: 3 bases; J trimming: 3 bases; junction bases outside the gene matches: 5. The CDR3 sequence is CASSFPSGSRYNEQFF. CDR3 bases: TGTGCCAGCAGCTTCCCTAGCGGGAGTCGCTACAATGAGCAGTTCTTC.

This clonotype was detected many times. The genes are TRBV28 and TRBJ1-1; D is undetermined. Between the trimmed V and J ends, which lost 6 bases and 7 bases, there was a span of 12 bases. Per germline, CDR1 MDHEN and CDR2 SYDVKM. CDR3 length: 12 residues. CDR3 sequence reads: CASSPYPGEAFF. The CDR3 nucleotides are TGTGCCAGCAGCCCCTACCCCGGTGAAGCTTTCTTT.

This clonotype has a count of ten or more. This chain links TRBV14 with TRBJ2-5, with D tentatively TRBD1 or TRBD2 (5 bases each). The V gene lost 5 bases and the J gene lost 4 bases, with 17 bases spanning the gap. The germline V gene has CDR1 SGHDN and CDR2 FVKESK. The CDR3 runs 15 residues. The CDR3 region has the DNA TGTGCCAGCAGCGTCACACTGGGGGTCCTAGAGACCCAGTACTTC. Protein sequence: CASSVTLGVLETQYF.

In this sample, this clonotype turned up many times. This sequence joins TRBV27 and TRBJ2-1; D may be TRBD2 (6 bases). Germline CDR1 reads MNHEY; CDR2 reads SMNVEV (reference sequence). The ends were cut back, 5 bases at V and 7 bases at J, with 12 bases in the middle. The CDR3 has 13 residues. CDR3 in amino acids: CASSPGSWNEQFF. For the CDR3, the DNA is TGTGCCAGCAGTCCCGGGAGCTGGAATGAGCAGTTCTTC.

The V and J genes are TRBV20-1 and TRBJ1-2; TRBD1 might be the D (5 bases). The CDR3 has 13 amino acids. Germline values: CDR1 DFQATT, CDR2 SNEGSKA (reference sequence). The ends were cut back, 3 bases at V and 4 bases at J, with 12 bases in the middle. The CDR3: CSARGVTGYGYTF. CDR3 sequence (DNA): TGCAGTGCTAGGGGGGTGACGGGCTATGGCTACACCTTC.

This clonotype was seen ten or more times. This rearrangement joins TRBV19 to TRBJ1-1, with D possibly TRBD1 on 5 matching bases. Germline values: CDR1 LNHDA, CDR2 SQIVND (reference sequence). This CDR3 comprises 12 residues. Trimming left V 10 bases short and J 3 bases short, with 12 bases between. The CDR3: CATEGRDTEAFF. The CDR3 coding sequence is TGTGCCACCGAGGGGCGGGACACTGAAGCTTTCTTT.

This clonotype was observed a handful of times. This chain links TRBV3-1 with TRBJ2-1, with 13 bases identical to TRBD2. J gave up 8 bases and V 0 bases, and 13 bases lay outside the gene matches. The CDR3 consists of 19 residues. In germline, CDR1 is LGHDT, CDR2 YNNKEL (reference sequence). CDR3 nucleotide sequence: TGTGCCAGCAGCCAAGAACTAGCGGGAGGGCGAGGGTGGGTTGATGAGCAGTTCTTC. This encodes CASSQELAGGRGWVDEQFF.

The chain combines TRBV5-5 with TRBJ2-7, with TRBD1 matching over 10 bases. CDR1 SGHKS and CDR2 YYEKEE come from the germline V gene (reference sequence). The CDR3 has 14 residues. V gave up 6 bases and J gave up 3 bases; unmatched junction bases: 6. The CDR3 spells CASNPRDRGYEQYF. CDR3 nucleotides: TGTGCCAGCAATCCTCGGGACAGGGGCTACGAGCAGTACTTC.

A few counts support this clonotype. V and J are TRBV6-1 and TRBJ2-2; D is unclear. Germline CDR1 reads MNHNS; CDR2 reads SASEGT. Between the trimmed V and J ends, which lost 8 bases and 4 bases, there was a span of 8 bases. The CDR3 loop spans 12 amino acids. The CDR3 sequence is CASQVATGELFF. The CDR3 DNA follows: TGTGCCAGCCAAGTGGCCACCGGGGAGCTGTTTTTT.

This clonotype was seen at least ten times. The genes are TRBV5-1 and TRBJ2-3, with D possibly being TRBD1 or TRBD2 (5 bases each). The CDR3 sequence is 14 residues long. V dropped 2 bases and J dropped 2 bases, with 9 bases sitting between them. Germline assignment: CDR1 SGHRS and CDR2 YFSETQ. CDR3 protein: CASSFGGYTDTQYF. CDR3 coding DNA: TGCGCCAGCAGCTTTGGGGGATACACAGATACGCAGTATTTT. Full variable domain (outside the CDR3, taken from reference TRBV5-1 and TRBJ2-3): KAGVTQTPRYLIKTRGQQVTLSCSPISGHRSVSWYQQTPGQGLQFLFEYFSETQRNKGNFPGRFSGRQFSNSRSEMNVSTLELGDSALYLCASSFGGYTDTQYFGPGTRLTVL.

Ten or more counts support this clonotype. The chain links TRBV18 to TRBJ2-1, with 7 bases that match TRBD1. The CDR3 sequence is 12 residues long. Looked up from germline, CDR1 is KGHSH and CDR2 is LQKENI. V lost 4 bases and J lost 9; bases outside the gene matches: 3. The CDR3 DNA reads TGTGCCAGCTCACTGGACAGGTCTGAGCAGTTCTTC. This sequence encodes CASSLDRSEQFF.

This clonotype was detected many times. The chain employs TRBV24-1 and TRBJ1-2; 8 bases line up with TRBD1. The V segment lost 5 bases and the J segment 8 bases; nucleotides outside the gene matches: 3. From germline, CDR1 is KGHDR and CDR2 SFDVKD. This CDR3 spans 12 amino acids. The DNA for the CDR3 is TGTGCCACCAGTGGGACAGGGAACGGCTACACCTTC. This encodes CATSGTGNGYTF.

This clonotype occurred many times. The rearrangement uses TRBV9 and TRBJ2-2; TRBD2 matches at 11 bases. CDR3 size: 18 residues. V was pared by 2 bases and J by 1 base, with 7 bases of the junction left unmatched. Germline CDR1 reads SGDLS; CDR2 reads YYNGEE. The CDR3 here is CASSVNSGGARNTGELFF. In DNA form, the CDR3 reads TGTGCCAGCAGCGTTAATAGCGGGGGGGCCCGGAACACCGGGGAGCTGTTTTTT.

J is TRBJ2-3 and V is TRBV19; the match to TRBD2 covers 12 bases. The CDR3 extends over 17 amino acids. Germline CDR1 LNHDA, CDR2 SQIVND (reference sequence). The V gene end was trimmed by 4 bases and the J gene end by 5 bases; junction bases not matched to a gene: 10. The CDR3: CASSTDLAGGPGDTQYF. The CDR3 bases are TGTGCCAGTAGTACGGATCTAGCGGGAGGGCCGGGAGATACGCAGTATTTT.

This clonotype was recorded many times. The V call is TRBV5-1, the J call TRBJ2-2; 8 bases match TRBD1. CDR1 SGHRS and CDR2 YFSETQ come from the germline V gene. J was trimmed by 9 bases and V by 7 bases; bases with no gene match: 14. The CDR3 loop spans 15 amino acids. CDR3 loop: CASRKGQGEVRELFF. Here the CDR3 DNA reads TGCGCCAGCCGGAAAGGACAGGGCGAGGTCAGGGAGCTGTTTTTT.

This clonotype appeared a few times. V and J are TRBV5-6 and TRBJ2-3, with TRBD1 as a possible D gene (6 bases). Germline lookup yields CDR1 SGHDT and CDR2 YYEEEE. V was clipped by 10 bases and J by 2 bases, with 14 bases between them. The length of the CDR3 is 13 residues. The chain's CDR3 is CASEGVSTDTQYF. Written as DNA, the CDR3 is TGTGCCTCAGAGGGGGTTTCCACAGATACGCAGTATTTT.

V and J are TRBV5-1 and TRBJ2-5; 10 bases agree with TRBD2. The CDR3 runs to 13 residues. Germline V gives CDR1 SGHRS, CDR2 YFSETQ. V shed 7 bases and J 5 bases; nucleotides not matched to a gene: 5. In DNA form, the CDR3 reads TGCGCCAGCGCCAGCGGGGGGGCGGAGACCCAGTACTTC. This sequence encodes CASASGGAETQYF.

This clonotype was counted ten times or more. The rearrangement links TRBV28 to TRBJ2-7, with D unresolved. Deletions cut 3 bases from V and 4 bases from J, with 7 bases between. The CDR3 contains 12 residues. CDR1 MDHEN and CDR2 SYDVKM come from the germline V gene. The DNA for the CDR3 is TGTGCCAGCAGTTTGAGCCTATACGAGCAGTACTTC. It yields the protein CASSLSLYEQYF.

The chain employs TRBV7-2 and TRBJ1-1, with D possibly matching TRBD1 (6 bases). CDR1 SGHTA and CDR2 FQGNSA come from the germline V gene. The CDR3 contains 17 residues. With 1 base removed from V and 2 bases from J, the gap between germline ends came to 17 bases. CDR3 coding DNA: TGTGCCAGCAGCTTAGGTTATGGGGGCGCGATCAACACTGAAGCTTTCTTT. Its protein is CASSLGYGGAINTEAFF.

The genes are TRBV5-4 and TRBJ2-3, with TRBD1 as a possible D gene (6 bases). This CDR3 spans 15 amino acids. Germline loops: CDR1 SGHNT, CDR2 YYREEE (reference sequence). V lost 4 bases, J lost 3 bases, and 15 bases lay in between. The CDR3 is CASSTQTGRTDTQYF. The CDR3 DNA reads as TGTGCCAGCAGCACCCAAACAGGGCGAACAGATACGCAGTATTTT.

This clonotype occurred a few times. The genes are TRBV20-1 and TRBJ1-1; 7 nucleotides align to TRBD1. The CDR3 sequence is 13 residues long. V was pared by 2 bases and J by 4 bases, with 4 bases of the junction left unmatched. Germline-derived CDR1 and CDR2 are DFQATT and SNEGSKA (reference sequence). This CDR3 is CSARLRQGTEAFF. Here the CDR3 DNA reads TGCAGTGCTAGACTGAGACAGGGCACTGAAGCTTTCTTT.

The CDR3, as DNA: TGTGCCAGCAGCCGACCGGGACTATCCTACGAGCAGTACTTC. Protein: CASSRPGLSYEQYF. The rearrangement uses TRBV6-2 or TRBV6-3 and TRBJ2-7; 7 bases map to TRBD2. After removal of 6 bases from V and 1 base from J, the junction contained 6 bases not matched to a gene. The germline CDR1 and CDR2 sequences are MNHEY and SVGEGT. This CDR3 is built from 14 residues.

This clonotype was detected only a few times. This chain uses TRBV12-3 or TRBV12-4 with TRBJ2-3; 8 bases align to TRBD2. The CDR3 loop spans 17 amino acids. Germline trimming cut 7 bases from V and 1 base from J; bases unmatched to any gene: 13. Here the CDR3 DNA reads TGTGCCAGCACCAACCGGGGGGGCGGGAGTGGCACAGATACGCAGTATTTT. The encoded protein is CASTNRGGGSGTDTQYF.

The table lists this clonotype with many counts. The V call is TRBV7-8, the J call TRBJ1-4; possibly TRBD1 for D (5 bases). This CDR3 is 14 amino acids long. The V end was cut by 0 bases, the J end by 12 bases, with 14 bases between. Germline V gene lookup returns CDR1 SGHVS and CDR2 FQNEAQ. In DNA form, the CDR3 reads TGTGCCAGCAGCTTAGCTTCCGGAGGGACGGAACTGTTTTTT. Amino acids: CASSLASGGTELFF.